The 19 T cell receptor beta chains presented below share a single source sample, sequenced in a study of Graves' ophthalmopathy and Graves' hyperthyroidism. TCR beta CDR3 regions were amplified from RNA transcripts. First-round RT-PCR relied on HTBI primers, and a second-round multiplex PCR came next. TCRdb analysed the multiplex PCR reads with MiXCR anew, one entry per CDR3 protein. The profile shows some 750,000 distinct CDR3 sequences, about 44% of them singletons. Sequencing was done on a sample of peripheral blood. These receptors were collected from an adult man with Graves' ophthalmopathy.

This clonotype was picked up a small number of times. The CDR3 reads CASSFPTMATNTGELFF. CDR3 DNA sequence: TGTGCCAGCAGCTTCCCCACTATGGCAACGAACACCGGGGAGCTGTTTTTT. This chain links TRBV25-1 with TRBJ2-2; D gene unclear. The germline V and J ends were trimmed by 6 bases and 0 bases, with 17 bases remaining between them. Germline V gene sequence: CDR1 MGHDK, CDR2 SYGVNS. The CDR3 covers 17 residues.

This clonotype came up many times. The gene calls are TRBV7-9 and TRBJ2-7; 8 bases map to TRBD1. The germline CDR1 and CDR2 sequences are SEHNR and FQNEAQ (reference sequence). V was pared by 7 bases and J by 0 bases, with 5 bases of the junction left unmatched. The CDR3 runs to 14 residues. CDR3: CASTSGTGSYEQYF. The CDR3 bases are TGTGCCAGCACCTCCGGGACAGGCTCCTACGAGCAGTACTTC.

This rearrangement joins TRBV6-5 to TRBJ2-7, with D uncertain. V shed 5 bases and J shed 2 bases, with 13 bases lying between them. The germline gives CDR1 MNHEY, CDR2 SVGAGI. This CDR3 contains 14 residues. Written as DNA, the CDR3 is TGTGCCAGCAGTCCCGACCCAACGCCCTACGAGCAGTACTTC. This encodes CASSPDPTPYEQYF.

The chain joins TRBV7-9 to TRBJ2-1; maybe TRBD2 (5 bases). Trimming stripped 2 bases from V and 6 bases from J, with 8 bases between. The CDR3 extends over 13 amino acids. Germline V CDR1 and CDR2: SEHNR, FQNEAQ (reference sequence). Here the CDR3 DNA reads TGTGCCAGCAGCTTAACCGGGGTCAATGAGCAGTTCTTC. Amino acid sequence: CASSLTGVNEQFF. The complete variable domain, with remaining parts taken from reference TRBV7-9 and TRBJ2-1, reads DTGVSQNPRHKITKRGQNVTFRCDPISEHNRLYWYRQTLGQGPEFLTYFQNEAQLEKSRLLSDRFSAERPKGSFSTLEIQRTEQGDSAMYLCASSLTGVNEQFFGPGTRLTVL.

In regard to this clonotype: The missing conserved phenylalanine or tryptophan at the end of this CDR3 makes a read error likely. The chain uses TRBV2 and TRBJ2-7, with D perhaps TRBD2 (5 bases). The CDR3 sequence is 11 residues long. V lost 5 bases, J lost 7 bases, and 9 bases lay in between. CDR1 and CDR2 from the germline V gene are SNHLY and FYNNEI. The CDR3 spells CASSSGEEQYY. The CDR3 region has the DNA TGTGCCAGCAGTTCCGGGGAGGAGCAGTACTAC.

In DNA form, the CDR3 reads TGTGCCAGCAGCTCTAAACAGGGTGGGCAGCCCCAGCATTTT. Encoded protein: CASSSKQGGQPQHF. The V and J genes are TRBV2 and TRBJ1-5; D might be TRBD1 (6 bases). V lost 6 bases and J 7 bases, leaving 16 bases between the germline ends. The CDR3 is made up of 14 amino acids. Per germline, CDR1 SNHLY and CDR2 FYNNEI. The full variable domain, in which reference TRBV2 and TRBJ1-5 provide the parts outside the CDR3, is EPEVTQTPSHQVTQMGQEVILRCVPISNHLYFYWYRQILGQKVEFLVSFYNNEISEKSEIFDDQFSVERPDGSNFTLKIRSTKLEDSAMYFCASSSKQGGQPQHFGDGTRLSIL.

The sample holds a few counts of this clonotype. The chain is built from TRBV4-2 and TRBJ2-7; 7 bases are a match to TRBD2. Germline loops: CDR1 LGHNA, CDR2 YNFKEQ. This CDR3 has 15 amino acids. Trimming cost V 1 base and J 5 bases; bases outside gene matches: 8. CDR3 amino acids: CASSQGWTRVHEQYF. CDR3 coding DNA: TGTGCCAGCAGCCAAGGTTGGACTAGAGTGCACGAGCAGTACTTC.

This clonotype was counted only a few times. The CDR3 region has the DNA TGCGCCAGCAGCTCCGAGCCTAGCGGGAGGACCGGGGAGCTGTTTTTT. Encoded protein: CASSSEPSGRTGELFF. The chain carries TRBV5-1 and TRBJ2-2; 11 bases align to TRBD2. Germline assignment: CDR1 SGHRS and CDR2 YFSETQ. The V segment lost 3 bases and the J segment 5 bases; nucleotides outside the gene matches: 6. The CDR3 is made up of 16 amino acids.

This clonotype was counted only a few times. The gene calls are TRBV29-1 and TRBJ2-7; tentatively, D is TRBD1 or TRBD2 (6 bases each). V was pared by 3 bases and J by 0 bases, with 9 bases between. This CDR3 region has 13 residues. From germline, CDR1 is SQVTM and CDR2 ANQGSEA. For the CDR3, the DNA is TGCAGCGTTGAGGGGGGCCCCTCCTACGAGCAGTACTTC. It specifies CSVEGGPSYEQYF.

This clonotype was detected only a few times. V is TRBV20-1 and J is TRBJ2-5; D is perhaps TRBD1 (8 bases). There are 15 residues in the CDR3. The germline V gene has CDR1 DFQATT and CDR2 SNEGSKA (reference sequence). The ends were cut back, 3 bases at V and 4 bases at J, with 18 bases in the middle. The CDR3 region has the DNA TGCAGTGCTAGGTCACCTACAGGGGGGGGAGAGACCCAGTACTTC. Protein sequence: CSARSPTGGGETQYF.

A remark on this clonotype: A much bigger clone sits one base away, suggesting this may be a read error. The CDR3 is CASSYVGGIDAEAFF. CDR3 nucleotides: TGTGCCAGCAGTTACGTTGGAGGGATCGACGCTGAAGCTTTCTTT. The chain carries TRBV6-6 and TRBJ1-1; the D is unclear. The CDR3 consists of 15 residues. CDR1 is MNHNY and CDR2 is SVGAGI in the germline V gene (reference sequence). The germline V and J ends were trimmed by 2 bases and 6 bases, with 16 bases remaining between them.

This chain connects TRBV20-1 to TRBJ1-5; no firm D call. Germline CDR1 is DFQATT and CDR2 is SNEGSKA (reference sequence). V was clipped by 2 bases and J by 3 bases, with 14 bases between them. This CDR3 comprises 15 residues. This CDR3 reads CSARPPNRHNQPQHF. The CDR3 DNA reads as TGCAGTGCTAGACCTCCAAACAGACACAATCAGCCCCAGCATTTT.

This clonotype was counted only a few times. Its ends do not fully match the called genes, so a read error is possible. V and J are TRBV7-7 and TRBJ2-2; 10 bases are shared with TRBD2. Germline V gene sequence: CDR1 SSHAT, CDR2 FNYEAQ (reference sequence). There are 16 residues in the CDR3. CDR3 region: CASSLEAGGRTGELFF. The CDR3 DNA reads as TGTGCTAGCAGCTTAGAAGCGGGGGGGCGAACCGGGGAGCTGTTTTTT.

V usage is TRBV25-1 and J usage is TRBJ2-2; D might be TRBD2 (5 bases). The germline V gene has CDR1 MGHDK and CDR2 SYGVNS. V was trimmed by 4 bases and J by 7 bases, leaving 22 bases between them. The CDR3 consists of 17 residues. DNA for the CDR3: TGTGCCAGCAGTGCTAGCTTGCCCGATCTTGGGGTCGGGGAGCTGTTTTTT. This gives the protein CASSASLPDLGVGELFF.

The sample holds many counts of this clonotype. The rearrangement uses TRBV10-3 and TRBJ1-4; tentatively, D is TRBD1 (5 bases). Germline-derived CDR1 and CDR2 are ENHRY and SYGVKD. The CDR3 is 13 amino acids. V was pared by 6 bases and J by 4 bases, with 9 bases between. The DNA for the CDR3 is TGTGCCATCAGAAGGGACCTTAATGAAAAACTGTTTTTT. Encoded protein: CAIRRDLNEKLFF.

This clonotype was counted between two and nine times. V gene TRBV7-9 combines with J gene TRBJ2-2, with D possibly TRBD1 on 5 matching bases. Germline-derived CDR1 and CDR2 are SEHNR and FQNEAQ (reference sequence). The V and J ends lost 3 bases and 2 bases respectively, with 10 bases between them. The CDR3 runs to 15 residues. Written as DNA, the CDR3 is TGTGCCAGCAGCTTGATGGGGCGCAACACCGGGGAGCTGTTTTTT. Its protein product is CASSLMGRNTGELFF. Combining the CDR3 with reference TRBV7-9 and TRBJ2-2 gives the whole variable domain DTGVSQNPRHKITKRGQNVTFRCDPISEHNRLYWYRQTLGQGPEFLTYFQNEAQLEKSRLLSDRFSAERPKGSFSTLEIQRTEQGDSAMYLCASSLMGRNTGELFFGEGSRLTVL.

The V call is TRBV12-3 or TRBV12-4, the J call TRBJ1-5; D gene unclear. Trimming took off 5 bases at V and 6 bases at J, with 17 bases between the two ends. The CDR3 covers 15 residues. CDR3 sequence: CASSKTDYTSQPQHF. As DNA, the CDR3 is TGTGCCAGCAGTAAGACGGATTATACAAGTCAGCCCCAGCATTTT.

In this sample, this clonotype turned up many times. The rearrangement links TRBV20-1 to TRBJ1-5, with 7 bases that match TRBD1. The trim removed 0 bases at V and 2 bases at J, leaving 4 bases unmatched. CDR1 and CDR2 from the germline V gene are DFQATT and SNEGSKA (reference sequence). The CDR3 loop spans 15 amino acids. For the CDR3, the DNA is TGCAGTGCTAGAGATTGGCAGGGGGGCAATCAGCCCCAGCATTTT. As protein: CSARDWQGGNQPQHF.

This chain connects TRBV10-3 to TRBJ1-1, with D perhaps matching TRBD1 (5 bases). Trimming stripped 3 bases from V and 6 bases from J, with 17 bases between. This CDR3 is built from 15 residues. The germline gives CDR1 ENHRY, CDR2 SYGVKD. The CDR3 nucleotides read TGTGCCATCAGTGATACGCAGGGTCCCGGCCCTGAAGCTTTCTTT. Amino acids: CAISDTQGPGPEAFF.